This is a list of T cell receptor beta chains from one sample in a study of blood T cell repertoires in COVID-19. The data were produced by immunoSEQ multiplex PCR, yet TCRdb's version contains in-frame clones alone and is incomplete. The top ten clones hold approximately 7% of a sample with around 100,000 clones, roughly 91% of them seen once. The sequenced sample was peripheral blood. The receptor set was obtained from a young man with COVID-19, enrolled during active disease. CDR3s leave out the opening cysteine and the closing phenylalanine or tryptophan.

length: 12; V: TRBV6-1; J: TRBJ1-2; CDR3: ASSEGTAFYGYT
length: 14; V: TRBV4-1; J: TRBJ2-5; CDR3: ASSQEGLAGGETQY
length: 13; V: TRBV5-6; J: TRBJ1-5; CDR3: ASSLAEGGYQPQH
length: 14; V: TRBV24-1; J: TRBJ1-5; CDR3: ATSDAGQGAIQPQH
length: 14; V: TRBV3-1/TRBV3-2; J: TRBJ2-7; CDR3: ASSQALAGTVYEQY
length: 14; V: TRBV7-2; J: TRBJ2-1; CDR3: ASSLRPSGGYNEQF
length: 12; V: TRBV11-2; J: TRBJ1-4; CDR3: ASSWGAGREKLL
length: 15; V: TRBV5-1; J: TRBJ1-2; CDR3: ASSLEGDRASNYGYT
length: 13; V: TRBV19; J: TRBJ1-5; CDR3: ASSATGELGIAQH
length: 11; V: TRBV2; J: TRBJ2-7; CDR3: ASRKSRTHEQY
length: 18; V: TRBV27; J: TRBJ2-1; CDR3: ASSLEGTGSVWGTDNEQF
length: 16; V: TRBV10-1; J: TRBJ2-2; CDR3: ASSESNSGIPNTGELF
length: 14; V: TRBV28; J: TRBJ2-7; CDR3: ASSRVLGTGPYEQY
length: 14; V: TRBV6-2/TRBV6-3; J: TRBJ2-7; CDR3: ASSYGRGQRFYEQY
length: 17; V: TRBV27; J: TRBJ2-7; CDR3: ASSALTGRWTSGYYEQY
length: 11; V: TRBV7-2; J: TRBJ2-5; CDR3: ASSLVLQETQY
length: 13; V: TRBV4-1; J: TRBJ2-7; CDR3: ASSQDATNSYEQY
length: 11; V: TRBV6-2/TRBV6-3; J: TRBJ2-7; CDR3: ASSYSDNYEQY
length: 12; V: TRBV2; J: TRBJ2-1; CDR3: ASKLEAGSSEQF
length: 14; V: TRBV28; J: TRBJ2-3; CDR3: ASRGPRDRGSDTQY
length: 10; V: TRBV3-1/TRBV3-2; J: TRBJ1-5; CDR3: ASSQDSQPQH
length: 13; V: TRBV27; J: TRBJ2-7; CDR3: ASSPPTGDPYEQY
length: 14; V: TRBV11-1; J: TRBJ1-2; CDR3: ASSLNRDTYNYGYT
length: 12; V: TRBV5-1; J: TRBJ2-2; CDR3: ASRNRENTGELF
length: 12; V: TRBV4-2; J: TRBJ2-2; CDR3: ASSPDRDTGELF